Following are 30 T cell receptor beta chains from one sample sequenced in a study of T cell repertoires in cytomegalovirus infection. One entry per CDR3 protein, called by TCRdb with MiXCR from the reads. The sample includes approximately 300,000 distinct CDR3 sequences, under 35% of them seen just once. These TCRs' antigens remain unknown. The input for sequencing was cultured PBMCs, taken from culture after CMV antigen stimulation. These TCRs come from a human donor in good health (CMV status not recorded). Some clones in this sample may be carry-over from other donors' samples.

The chain joins TRBV24-1 to TRBJ2-5; 10 nucleotides match TRBD2. Germline loops: CDR1 KGHDR, CDR2 SFDVKD. The trim removed 9 bases at V and 0 bases at J, leaving 6 bases unmatched. The CDR3 covers 15 residues. CDR3 region: CATESGRGYQETQYF. The CDR3, as DNA: TGTGCCACCGAAAGCGGGAGGGGGTACCAAGAGACCCAGTACTTC.

This clonotype was seen a handful of times. The V gene is TRBV7-2, the J gene TRBJ1-6; TRBD1 is a possible D gene (5 bases). Trimming stripped 5 bases from V and 0 bases from J, with 17 bases between. Germline CDR1 reads SGHTA; CDR2 reads FQGNSA. The CDR3 contains 18 residues. The CDR3 region has the DNA TGTGCCAGCAGCCCTGCCCTCAGGGTGAGCTCCTATAATTCACCCCTCCACTTT. Translated: CASSPALRVSSYNSPLHF.

The chain recombines TRBV7-6 with TRBJ1-1; D possibly corresponds to TRBD1 (6 bases). The length of the CDR3 is 15 residues. V was clipped by 2 bases and J by 1 base, with 11 bases between them. Germline CDR1 and CDR2: SGHVS and FNYEAQ. The CDR3 region is CASSLSVRGNTEAFF. The CDR3, as DNA: TGTGCCAGCAGCTTATCTGTCAGGGGGAACACTGAAGCTTTCTTT.

A word on this clonotype: The junction shows a germline mismatch at one end, possibly a read error. The chain recombines TRBV5-3 with TRBJ2-1; tentatively, D is TRBD1 or TRBD2 (5 bases each). TRBV5-3 is noted as an ORF with a role that remains uncertain. The CDR3 is 17 amino acids. The CDR3 DNA reads TGTGCCAGCAGCTTGGGGCAGGGACGAAGCTCCTACAATGAGCAGTTCTTC. Translated, it gives CASSLGQGRSSYNEQFF.

The chain recombines TRBV7-2 with TRBJ2-2, with D perhaps matching TRBD1 (6 bases). V was shortened by 0 bases and J by 8 bases, with 16 bases between the two germline ends. The germline gives CDR1 SGHTA, CDR2 FQGNSA. The CDR3 spans 16 residues. The CDR3 region is CASSLAWGQQGGELFF. In nucleotides, the CDR3 is TGTGCCAGCAGCTTAGCGTGGGGGCAGCAGGGGGGGGAGCTGTTTTTT.

This clonotype was detected many times. The J gene is TRBJ1-5, the V gene TRBV20-1, with 7 nucleotides matching TRBD1. The CDR3 is 14 amino acids. Looked up from germline, CDR1 is DFQATT and CDR2 is SNEGSKA (reference sequence). Trimming took 4 bases from V and 5 from J; bases not matched to a gene: 8. CDR3 DNA: TGCAGTGCTATCCGGGACAGAGCTTATCAGCCCCAGCATTTT. As protein: CSAIRDRAYQPQHF.

The J gene is TRBJ2-3, the V gene TRBV10-3; D is ambiguous. The CDR3 runs 15 residues. V was shortened by 4 bases and J by 0 bases, with 11 bases between the two germline ends. Germline V lookup: CDR1 ENHRY, CDR2 SYGVKD. The CDR3 here is CAISVVAVSTDTQYF. The CDR3 coding sequence is TGTGCCATCAGTGTCGTGGCAGTTAGCACAGATACGCAGTATTTT.

In this sample, this clonotype turned up a few times. This chain joins TRBV7-6 and TRBJ1-4; tentatively, D is TRBD1 (5 bases). This CDR3 is 15 amino acids long. The V and J ends lost 5 bases and 4 bases respectively, with 14 bases between them. Germline CDR1 is SGHVS and CDR2 is FNYEAQ. The CDR3 is CASSKDSSFNEKLFF. The CDR3, as DNA: TGTGCCAGCAGCAAAGACAGCTCTTTTAATGAAAAACTGTTTTTT.

This clonotype was detected only a few times. V is TRBV20-1 and J is TRBJ1-2, with 10 bases matching TRBD1. The germline CDR1 and CDR2 sequences are DFQATT and SNEGSKA (reference sequence). This CDR3 comprises 14 residues. V was pared by 4 bases and J by 8 bases, with 10 bases of the junction left unmatched. The CDR3 here is CSAIGTGAPRGYTF. In DNA, the CDR3 is TGCAGTGCTATAGGGACAGGGGCTCCTAGGGGCTACACCTTC.

The rearrangement uses TRBV3-1 and TRBJ1-4, with 9 bases fitting TRBD1. Germline CDR1 is LGHDT and CDR2 is YNNKEL (reference sequence). V lost 4 bases to trimming and J lost 3 bases; unmatched junction nucleotides: 12. The CDR3 is 18 amino acids. CDR3 DNA sequence: TGTGCCAGCAGCCGTGGACAGGGGAAAGTTGGTGCTAATGAAAAACTGTTTTTT. Protein sequence: CASSRGQGKVGANEKLFF.

This clonotype was counted only a few times. The chain employs TRBV27 and TRBJ1-4; 7 bases align to TRBD1. V gave up 5 bases and J gave up 3 bases; unmatched junction bases: 15. The CDR3 extends over 18 amino acids. Germline CDR1 is MNHEY and CDR2 is SMNVEV (reference sequence). For the CDR3, the DNA is TGTGCCAGCAGTATCTACCTTCCACAGGGGTTTCCTAATGAAAAACTGTTTTTT. Residues: CASSIYLPQGFPNEKLFF. Together with reference TRBV27 and TRBJ1-4, the CDR3 gives the full variable domain: EAQVTQNPRYLITVTGKKLTVTCSQNMNHEYMSWYRQDPGLGLRQIYYSMNVEVTDKGDVPEGYKVSRKEKRNFPLILESPSPNQTSLYFCASSIYLPQGFPNEKLFFGSGTQLSVL.

This chain links TRBV14 with TRBJ1-6; D ambiguous. The length of the CDR3 is 12 residues. Germline V CDR1 and CDR2: SGHDN, FVKESK. Trimming removed 0 bases from V and 14 bases from J, with 8 bases in between. The CDR3 here is CASSQDSLTLHF. DNA for the CDR3: TGTGCCAGCAGCCAAGATTCCTTGACCCTCCACTTT.

The rearrangement uses TRBV2 and TRBJ2-3, with 8 bases identical to TRBD2. The J segment lost 3 bases and the V segment lost 9 bases, leaving 8 bases of the junction unmatched. This CDR3 is 14 amino acids long. The germline CDR1 and CDR2 sequences are SNHLY and FYNNEI. The chain's CDR3 is CASKRAGGTDTQYF. The CDR3 DNA is TGTGCCAGTAAAAGGGCGGGAGGAACAGATACGCAGTATTTT.

This chain links TRBV7-2 with TRBJ2-7; D possibly matches TRBD1 or TRBD2 (5 bases each). The length of the CDR3 is 15 residues. Trimming stripped 1 base from V and 0 bases from J, with 10 bases between. CDR1 and CDR2 (germline): SGHTA, FQGNSA. CDR3 coding DNA: TGTGCCAGCAGCTTAGGAGGGGTAAGCTCCTACGAGCAGTACTTC. Amino acid sequence: CASSLGGVSSYEQYF.

The chain employs TRBV3-1 and TRBJ2-5; a possible D gene is TRBD2 (5 bases). This CDR3 has 13 residues. Trimming removed 8 bases from V and 4 bases from J, with 14 bases in between. Germline-derived CDR1 and CDR2 are LGHDT and YNNKEL (reference sequence). The CDR3 loop is CASEERGLETQYF. Here the CDR3 DNA reads TGTGCCAGCGAGGAGCGAGGGTTAGAGACCCAGTACTTC.

This chain links TRBV4-1 with TRBJ1-2; unclear D gene. CDR1 and CDR2 (germline): MGHRA, YSYEKL. V lost 6 bases to trimming and J lost 4 bases, with 15 bases between them. This CDR3 region has 14 residues. CDR3 nucleotides: TGCGCCAGCAGAGACCTACTCTCCCGCTATGGCTACACCTTC. This gives the protein CASRDLLSRYGYTF.

There are a few counts of this clonotype. This chain links TRBV10-3 with TRBJ2-3; D ambiguous. Germline V gene lookup returns CDR1 ENHRY and CDR2 SYGVKD. Trimming cost V 4 bases and J 2 bases, with 22 bases left between them. The CDR3 sequence is 18 residues long. The CDR3 reads CAISVSISINAPTDTQYF. DNA of the CDR3: TGTGCCATCAGTGTGTCCATCTCGATAAACGCGCCCACAGATACGCAGTATTTT.

This chain links TRBV7-3 with TRBJ2-1; D is unresolved. Trimming took 4 bases from V and 8 from J, leaving 12 bases between them. Germline assignment: CDR1 SGHTA and CDR2 FQGTGA. The CDR3 sequence is 13 residues long. CDR3 in amino acids: CASSSPGSDEQFF. As DNA, the CDR3 is TGTGCCAGCAGCTCCCCGGGCAGTGATGAGCAGTTCTTC.

The rearrangement links TRBV7-2 to TRBJ2-1; D uncertain. V dropped 5 bases and J dropped 8 bases, with 13 bases sitting between them. The CDR3 runs 13 residues. The germline V gene encodes CDR1 SGHTA and CDR2 FQGNSA. CDR3: CASSKGDGYEQFF. In DNA, the CDR3 is TGTGCCAGCAGCAAAGGTGACGGGTATGAGCAGTTCTTC.

This clonotype was observed many times. The chain links TRBV7-2 to TRBJ1-5; no clear D. Trimming took 6 bases from V and 2 from J, leaving 11 bases between them. CDR1 and CDR2 (germline): SGHTA, FQGNSA. This CDR3 is built from 14 residues. CDR3 sequence reads: CASSPDGGNQPQHF. The CDR3 bases are TGTGCCAGCAGTCCCGATGGGGGCAATCAGCCCCAGCATTTT.

The CDR3 sequence is CASSFTTQETQYF. The CDR3, as DNA: TGTGCCAGCAGTTTTACTACGCAAGAGACCCAGTACTTC. The rearrangement joins TRBV12-3 or TRBV12-4 to TRBJ2-5; D is unclear. This CDR3 is built from 13 residues. V was clipped by 3 bases and J by 2 bases, with 7 bases between them.

The chain joins TRBV5-1 to TRBJ2-7; 7 bases line up with TRBD2. V lost 5 bases and J lost 0; bases outside the gene matches: 14. This CDR3 is built from 17 residues. Germline CDR1 SGHRS, CDR2 YFSETQ. DNA for the CDR3: TGCGCCAGCAGATTAGGACGGGGAGGGTTCGACTCCTACGAGCAGTACTTC. This translates into CASRLGRGGFDSYEQYF. The full variable domain, rest sourced from reference TRBV5-1 and TRBJ2-7, is KAGVTQTPRYLIKTRGQQVTLSCSPISGHRSVSWYQQTPGQGLQFLFEYFSETQRNKGNFPGRFSGRQFSNSRSEMNVSTLELGDSALYLCASRLGRGGFDSYEQYFGPGTRLTVT.

The rearrangement joins TRBV7-2 to TRBJ2-1, with unresolved D. The V gene's germline CDR1 is SGHTA and CDR2 FQGNSA. V was clipped by 6 bases and J by 12 bases, with 12 bases between them. This CDR3 is 11 amino acids long. CDR3 DNA: TGTGCCAGCAGGCTAACACTCGGGCAGTTCTTC. As protein: CASRLTLGQFF.

This chain connects TRBV2 to TRBJ1-1, with no clear D. Germline CDR1 reads SNHLY; CDR2 reads FYNNEI. CDR3 size: 12 residues. V was cut by 5 bases and J by 10 bases, with 14 bases left in between. In DNA, the CDR3 is TGTGCCAGCAGTACGACGGGGAGTGGAGCTTTCTTT. Translating it yields CASSTTGSGAFF.

This clonotype came up many times. Because the CDR3's place on the DNA is in doubt, the DNA is left out and the CDR3 is given as listed by TCRdb. The V and J genes are TRBV28 and TRBJ2-5; the table assigns TRBD2, which was not confirmed against the DNA. The CDR3 region is 15 residues in length, termini included. CDR1 and CDR2 (germline): MDHEN, SYDVKM. The CDR3: CASSSSAGGGETQYF.

The sample holds many counts of this clonotype. The chain recombines TRBV20-1 with TRBJ1-6; 7 bases agree with TRBD1. CDR1 and CDR2 from the germline V gene are DFQATT and SNEGSKA (reference sequence). CDR3 length: 16 residues. J lost 3 bases, V lost 1 base, and 6 bases had no gene match. In DNA form, the CDR3 reads TGCAGTGCTAGAGTTATACAGGGGATCTATAATTCACCCCTCCACTTT. Translated: CSARVIQGIYNSPLHF.

This clonotype came up a few times. The chain joins TRBV24-1 to TRBJ2-2; 8 nucleotides agree with TRBD2. This CDR3 is 19 amino acids long. The germline V gene encodes CDR1 KGHDR and CDR2 SFDVKD. The V gene end was trimmed by 4 bases and the J gene end by 1 base; junction bases not matched to a gene: 13. The CDR3 reads CATSDRRYSGTLNTGELFF. CDR3 sequence (DNA): TGTGCCACCAGTGACCGCCGGTATAGCGGGACATTGAACACCGGGGAGCTGTTTTTT.

J is TRBJ1-1 and V is TRBV7-2; D is unresolved. The germline CDR1 and CDR2 sequences are SGHTA and FQGNSA. The length of the CDR3 is 13 residues. V was pared by 5 bases and J by 1 base, with 8 bases between. CDR3 region: CASSAERNTEAFF. The CDR3 DNA is TGTGCCAGCAGCGCAGAGAGGAACACTGAAGCTTTCTTT.

This clonotype has more than one count but fewer than ten. The chain combines TRBV5-6 with TRBJ2-5, with 10 bases identical to TRBD2. CDR3 length: 17 residues. The junction had 9 bases not matched to a gene; V was cut back by 4 bases and J by 0 bases. Germline CDR1 is SGHDT and CDR2 is YYEEEE. The CDR3 loop is CASSLGTSGEYQETQYF. CDR3 sequence (DNA): TGTGCCAGCAGCCTCGGTACTAGCGGGGAGTACCAAGAGACCCAGTACTTC.

This chain joins TRBV6-6 and TRBJ1-1; no definite D call. Between the trimmed V and J ends, which lost 5 bases and 1 base, there was a span of 5 bases. Germline CDR1 MNHNY, CDR2 SVGAGI (reference sequence). This CDR3 contains 12 residues. In DNA, the CDR3 is TGTGCCAGCAGTATACAGAACACTGAAGCTTTCTTT. It specifies CASSIQNTEAFF.